This T cell receptor beta chain was sequenced for a study of T-cell memory formation after mild COVID-19. General study points: SARS-CoV-2 specificity of second-wave clones peaking day 37 was unconfirmed. Clones that contracted from day 15 to 85 had balanced CD4/CD8; later expanders were CD4+ biased.

Germline CDR1 is SGHRS and CDR2 is YFSETQ. The V and J ends lost 4 bases and 0 bases respectively, with 11 bases between them. CDR3 size: 15 residues. Constant-segment primers served in 5'RACE that generated TCR alpha and TCR beta cDNA libraries bearing sample barcodes and UMIs. In TCRdb, the 5' RACE reads were re-called with MiXCR into one record per CDR3 protein. Of fewer than 150,000 distinct CDR3 sequences listed, about 15% are singletons. The table lists this clonotype with a few counts. Its antigen is unidentified. This clonotype originated in a man aged 18 to 30 who had mild COVID-19 (a few samples of this study predate the infection). Cell type and time point are not known. The V gene is TRBV5-1, the J gene TRBJ1-5; D is undetermined. Material: PBMCs or a T cell subset sorted from them (not recorded which). The CDR3 reads CASSREGYSNQPQHF. CDR3 nucleotides: TGCGCCAGCAGCCGGGAAGGTTATAGCAATCAGCCCCAGCATTTT.